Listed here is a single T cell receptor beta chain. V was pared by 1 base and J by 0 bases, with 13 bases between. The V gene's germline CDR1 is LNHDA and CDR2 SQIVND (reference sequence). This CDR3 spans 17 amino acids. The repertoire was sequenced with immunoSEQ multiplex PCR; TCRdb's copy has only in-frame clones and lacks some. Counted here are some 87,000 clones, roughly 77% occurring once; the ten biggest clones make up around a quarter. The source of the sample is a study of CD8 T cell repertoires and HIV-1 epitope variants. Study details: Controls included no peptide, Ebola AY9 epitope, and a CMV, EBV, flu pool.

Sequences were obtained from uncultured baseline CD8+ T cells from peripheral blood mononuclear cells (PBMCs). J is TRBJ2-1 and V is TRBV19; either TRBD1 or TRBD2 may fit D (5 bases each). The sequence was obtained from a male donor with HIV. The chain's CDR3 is CASSIGASGSSYNEQFF. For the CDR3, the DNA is TGTGCCAGTAGTATAGGGGCTTCAGGGAGCTCCTACAATGAGCAGTTCTTC.